This TCR beta chain is from a study of shared clonotypes between healthy human individuals. TCRdb's table, derived via immunoSEQ multiplex PCR, lists solely in-frame clones and lacks some. The table lists some 2,500,000 clones, more than 85% of them singletons. The germline CDR1 and CDR2 sequences are MDHEN and SYDVKM. The CDR3 consists of 17 residues. V lost 6 bases to trimming and J lost 4 bases, with 19 bases between them. The sample consisted of naive CD4+ T cells from PBMCs. This sample's subset: CD45RA+ positively selected. This receptor was identified in a man in his late teens or twenties in good health. Some clones in this sample may be carry-over from other donors' samples. The genes are TRBV28 and TRBJ1-6; D is unresolved. CDR3 DNA: TGTGCCAGCAGCCCTCGATCGTCCACGCATTATAATTCACCCCTCCACTTT. Amino acid sequence: CASSPRSSTHYNSPLHF.